Listed below are T cell receptor beta chains from one sample, sequenced in a study of graft-versus-host responses after intestinal transplantation. Their target antigens are unknown. TCRdb keeps only in-frame clones here, not all; method: immunoSEQ multiplex PCR. The sample lists 70,000 to 95,000 clones; approximately 87% were seen once. The sample consisted of unstimulated CD4+ T cells sorted from spleen or lymph node cells, taken before intestinal transplant. Receptor source: a human donor who received an intestinal transplant. The CDR3 runs from the conserved cysteine through the conserved F or W.

TRBV15	TRBJ2-3	CATSRERGTQYF
TRBV5-8	TRBJ2-4	CASTQTGVKNIQYF
TRBV11-1	TRBJ1-3	CASSTRQRTSSGNTIYF
TRBV29-1	TRBJ1-1	CSVWTPPVTEAFF
TRBV2	TRBJ2-2	CASRSDRGSGALFF
TRBV11-2	TRBJ1-1	CASSPRGGNTEAFF
TRBV5-1	TRBJ1-2	CASSLTGESGYTF
TRBV18	TRBJ2-5	CASSPPGLARETQYF
TRBV18	TRBJ2-2	CASSPSGGPRSGELFF
TRBV19	TRBJ1-6	CASSRGQGGSPLHF
TRBV9	TRBJ1-2	CASSVGAGANYGYTF
TRBV18	TRBJ2-7	CASSPPAGAGGIYEQYF
TRBV25-1	TRBJ1-2	CASSDYDSYGYTF
TRBV6-1	TRBJ2-5	CASSEGPTSWETQYF
TRBV7-6	TRBJ2-1	CASSLRGEQFF
TRBV9	TRBJ1-2	CASSVGTGYGYTF
TRBV18	TRBJ1-1	CASSPSGGNTEAFF
TRBV5-1	TRBJ2-3	CASSGTQTPLGTDTQYF
TRBV11-3	TRBJ2-2	CASSSLFGTGELFF
TRBV7-9	TRBJ1-4	CASSLVLGRSEKLFF
TRBV6-5	TRBJ1-5	CASRAGTESNQPQHF
TRBV4-2	TRBJ2-6	CASSHGQGSPSGANVLTF
TRBV27	TRBJ2-7	CASSWAGLGEQYF
TRBV7-9	TRBJ2-7	CASSFGTVYEQYF